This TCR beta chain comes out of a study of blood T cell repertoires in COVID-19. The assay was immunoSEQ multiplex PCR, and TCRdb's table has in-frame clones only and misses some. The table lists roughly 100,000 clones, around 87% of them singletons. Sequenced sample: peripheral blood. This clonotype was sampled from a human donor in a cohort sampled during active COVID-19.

The DNA of the CDR3 is TGTGCCACCAGCAGGAGAAACTCGGACACTGAAGCTTTCTTT. Its protein is CATSRRNSDTEAFF. The rearrangement links TRBV15 to TRBJ1-1; no definite D call. Germline V gene sequence: CDR1 LNHNV, CDR2 YYDKDF (reference sequence). The V end was cut by 3 bases, the J end by 3 bases, with 11 bases between. The CDR3 spans 14 residues.